This T cell receptor beta chain was sequenced in a study of response to subunit inactivated influenza vaccine. From germline, CDR1 is SGHRS and CDR2 YFSETQ. The CDR3 covers 15 residues. Trimming cost V 2 bases and J 2 bases; bases outside gene matches: 6. Study observations and caveats: The authors offered the suggestion that each seasonal influenza vaccination recruits few new T cells.

To note about this clonotype: What it binds is unknown.

TCRdb used MiXCR to reprocess the RT-PCR reads, holding one entry per CDR3 protein. The sample has 650,000 or so distinct CDR3 sequences; about 14% are singletons. This chain connects TRBV5-1 to TRBJ2-7; TRBD1 matches at 8 bases. The TCR sequence derives from a man aged 45-65 years who received an inactivated influenza vaccine. The sample was PBMCs from blood, taken about 14 days before vaccination. CDR3 in amino acids: CASSFGRTGTYEQYF. As DNA, the CDR3 is TGCGCCAGCAGCTTCGGGCGGACAGGGACCTACGAGCAGTACTTC. The whole variable domain, remainder taken from reference TRBV5-1 and TRBJ2-7, is KAGVTQTPRYLIKTRGQQVTLSCSPISGHRSVSWYQQTPGQGLQFLFEYFSETQRNKGNFPGRFSGRQFSNSRSEMNVSTLELGDSALYLCASSFGRTGTYEQYFGPGTRLTVT.